Shown below are 7 T cell receptor beta chains from a single sample sequenced in a study of cytomegalovirus exposure and HLA in healthy donors. The study ran its PCR with 60 Vbeta and 13 Jbeta primers. The data were produced by immunoSEQ multiplex PCR, yet TCRdb's version contains in-frame clones alone and is incomplete. The repertoire includes 150,000 to 200,000 clones, roughly 85% of them detected once, and over 12% sits in the top ten. Material: PBMCs. All receptors derive from a man aged 50 to 59 in good health and CMV-seropositive.

This clone appeared once. This chain joins TRBV11-2 and TRBJ2-1, with D possibly matching TRBD1 (5 bases). In germline, CDR1 is SGHAT, CDR2 FQNNGV. Trimming took 0 bases from V and 4 from J, leaving 7 bases between them. The CDR3 runs 14 residues. CDR3 nucleotides: TGTGCCAGCAGCTTAGATTGGACATACAATGAGCAGTTCTTC. Translated: CASSLDWTYNEQFF.

The CDR3 nucleotides are TGTGCCAGCAGCGGGTACCGGGATGGGTCGGGAGAGCAGTACTTC. It codes for CASSGYRDGSGEQYF. The genes are TRBV7-6 and TRBJ2-7; perhaps TRBD2 as D (5 bases). Trimming left V 5 bases short and J 7 bases short, with 21 bases between. The germline V gene has CDR1 SGHVS and CDR2 FNYEAQ. The CDR3 totals 15 residues.

The gene calls are TRBV28 and TRBJ1-1; TRBD1 matches at 9 bases. J lost 2 bases, V lost 4 bases, and 5 bases had no gene match. Germline V CDR1 and CDR2: MDHEN, SYDVKM. The CDR3 is 15 residues long. For the CDR3, the DNA is TGTGCCAGCAGTTCTAGGGGACAGGGCAACACTGAAGCTTTCTTT. Translation gives CASSSRGQGNTEAFF.

The V and J genes are TRBV7-8 and TRBJ1-2, with 11 bases aligning to TRBD1. There are 15 residues in the CDR3. Germline V lookup: CDR1 SGHVS, CDR2 FQNEAQ. V lost 0 bases to trimming and J lost 4 bases; unmatched junction nucleotides: 1. The CDR3 DNA is TGTGCCAGCAGCTTAGCCGGGACAGGGGGCTATGGCTACACCTTC. It codes for CASSLAGTGGYGYTF.

Concerning this clone itself: Other DNA sequences within the sample encode an identical CDR3. The V and J genes are TRBV27 and TRBJ1-5; 8 bases map to TRBD1. Germline CDR1 and CDR2: MNHEY and SMNVEV (reference sequence). This CDR3 is built from 13 residues. Trimming at V came to 8 bases and at J to 2 bases, leaving 2 bases not matched to a gene. The CDR3 bases are TGTGCCAGCGGACAGGGAGGCAATCAGCCCCAGCATTTT. It codes for CASGQGGNQPQHF.

This chain connects TRBV28 to TRBJ2-1; 11 nucleotides align to TRBD1. Germline V CDR1 and CDR2: MDHEN, SYDVKM. With 7 bases clipped from V and 7 bases from J, the junction kept 6 bases outside the gene matches. The CDR3 is made up of 14 amino acids. This CDR3 reads CASTWTGGENEQFF. As DNA, the CDR3 is TGTGCCAGCACCTGGACAGGGGGCGAGAATGAGCAGTTCTTC.

The V call is TRBV27, the J call TRBJ1-5; tentatively, D is TRBD1 (6 bases). V lost 5 bases, J lost 0 bases, and 14 bases lay in between. Germline V gene lookup returns CDR1 MNHEY and CDR2 SMNVEV (reference sequence). The CDR3 runs to 16 residues. The CDR3 coding sequence is TGTGCCAGCAGTGATCCGGGACAAGGTAGCAATCAGCCCCAGCATTTT. Translated: CASSDPGQGSNQPQHF.